These T cell receptor beta chains were read from a single sample in a study of beta chain features in type 1 diabetes. Using immunoSEQ multiplex PCR, the repertoire was profiled, and TCRdb retains in-frame clones only, with some absent. Of approximately 170,000 clones listed, roughly 7.1% are singletons. Specimen: central memory CD4+ T cells from blood. The receptors originated from a woman aged 40-49 years with type 1 diabetes. The CDR3 runs from the conserved cysteine through the conserved F or W. The D gene is left open where the match is weak. Not all rows give a size; the values are once, few, many and, for expanded clones, a class.

v_call	cdr3_length	d_call	clone_size	j_call	cdr3_aa	cdr3_nt
TRBV6-6	14	TRBD1	few	TRBJ2-7	CAARGQGPSYEQYF	TGTGCCGCCCGTGGACAGGGGCCTTCCTACGAGCAGTACTTC
TRBV6-1	15	-	few	TRBJ2-1	CASSEGRSSYNEQFF	TGTGCCAGCAGTGAAGGCCGGTCGTCCTACAATGAGCAGTTCTTC
TRBV11-3	14	TRBD1	-	TRBJ2-5	CASSRTHRGETQYF	TGTGCCAGCAGCCGCACACACAGGGGTGAGACCCAGTACTTC
TRBV29-1	14	-	-	TRBJ1-2	CSVDGPGVNYGYTF	TGCAGCGTTGACGGGCCGGGGGTTAACTATGGCTACACCTTC
TRBV9	14	-	few	TRBJ2-1	CASSVVPGNNEQFF	TGTGCCAGCAGCGTAGTCCCAGGGAACAATGAGCAGTTCTTC
TRBV5-1	16	TRBD1	few	TRBJ1-1	CASSTIPGQGSTEAFF	TGCGCCAGCAGCACAATACCGGGACAGGGATCCACTGAAGCTTTCTTT
TRBV2	13	-	few	TRBJ1-5	CASSGIANQPQHF	TGTGCCAGCAGCGGGATAGCGAATCAGCCCCAGCATTTT
TRBV30	17	-	few	TRBJ1-1	CAWAGAGGGWWSTEAFF	TGTGCCTGGGCAGGAGCCGGCGGGGGATGGTGGAGCACTGAAGCTTTCTTT
TRBV25-1	14	-	-	TRBJ2-7	CASSESGASYEQYF	TGTGCCAGCAGTGAGAGCGGAGCTTCCTACGAGCAGTACTTC
TRBV18	14	TRBD1	-	TRBJ1-5	CASSPTGERQPQHF	TGTGCCAGCTCACCAACAGGGGAGAGACAGCCCCAGCATTTT
TRBV30	16	TRBD2	few	TRBJ2-1	CAWTRGASGRENEQFF	TGTGCCTGGACCAGGGGGGCTAGCGGGAGGGAAAATGAGCAGTTCTTC
TRBV5-6	14	TRBD2	few	TRBJ2-7	CASSLEGLADEQYF	TGTGCCAGCAGCTTGGAGGGACTAGCGGACGAGCAGTACTTC
TRBV11-2	16	-	-	TRBJ1-4	CASSSRGAAANEKLFF	TGTGCCAGCAGCTCCCGGGGGGCCGCGGCTAATGAAAAACTGTTTTTT
TRBV6-1	13	-	few	TRBJ1-5	CASSEAEGQPQHF	TGTGCCAGCAGTGAAGCGGAGGGGCAGCCCCAGCATTTT
TRBV5-1	14	-	-	TRBJ2-7	CASSSPLMESEQYF	TGCGCCAGCAGCTCGCCTCTGATGGAGAGCGAGCAGTACTTC
TRBV10-3	15	TRBD1	few	TRBJ2-7	CAISDLGTGLYEQYF	TGTGCCATCAGTGATTTGGGGACAGGGCTCTACGAGCAGTACTTC
TRBV5-1	14	TRBD2	-	TRBJ2-1	CASRGLANSNEQFF	TGCGCCAGCCGGGGACTAGCGAATTCCAATGAGCAGTTCTTC
TRBV7-2	14	TRBD1	-	TRBJ2-1	CASSLAFTGDEQFF	TGTGCCAGCAGCTTAGCGTTTACAGGGGATGAGCAGTTCTTC
TRBV7-2	17	TRBD2	-	TRBJ2-3	CASSSGLAALSSDTQYF	TGTGCCAGCAGCTCCGGACTAGCGGCCTTATCATCAGATACGCAGTATTTT
TRBV9	14	TRBD2	many	TRBJ2-3	CASSQREGADTQYF	TGTGCCAGCAGCCAGCGGGAAGGGGCAGATACGCAGTATTTT
TRBV19	16	TRBD1	-	TRBJ1-1	CASSIRRGRMNTEAFF	TGTGCCAGTAGTATCCGCAGGGGGCGGATGAACACTGAAGCTTTCTTT
TRBV18	13	-	many	TRBJ1-5	CASSPDSHQPQHF	TGTGCCAGCTCACCTGACAGCCATCAGCCCCAGCATTTT
TRBV7-2	15	TRBD1	few	TRBJ1-6	CASSSGQGGNSPLHF	TGTGCCAGCAGCTCGGGACAGGGAGGGAATTCACCCCTCCACTTT
TRBV4-1	15	-	-	TRBJ1-3	CASSQEGRAGNTIYF	TGCGCCAGCAGCCAAGAAGGCAGGGCTGGAAACACCATATATTTT
TRBV2	15	-	few	TRBJ1-4	CASSIDRGIAEKLFF	TGTGCCAGCAGTATCGATCGGGGGATTGCTGAAAAACTGTTTTTT
TRBV4-1	17	TRBD2	-	TRBJ2-7	CASSQEGTGGARSEQYF	TGCGCCAGCAGCCAAGAGGGGACGGGAGGGGCCCGGAGCGAGCAGTACTTC
TRBV18	13	-	-	TRBJ1-3	CASSPMSGDTIYF	TGTGCCAGCTCACCAATGTCAGGTGACACCATATATTTT
TRBV7-2	15	TRBD2	few	TRBJ2-7	CASSFTPGEGYEQYF	TGTGCCAGCAGCTTCACCCCCGGGGAGGGGTACGAGCAGTACTTC
TRBV25-1	12	-	few	TRBJ2-1	CASSAPGNEQFF	TGTGCCAGCAGTGCCCCAGGCAATGAGCAGTTCTTC
TRBV6-5	15	TRBD1	many	TRBJ1-2	CASSYSGRGDYGYTF	TGTGCCAGCAGTTACTCAGGCAGGGGGGACTATGGCTACACCTTC
TRBV5-4	14	TRBD1	few	TRBJ2-2	CASSRTGDTGELFF	TGTGCCAGCAGCAGGACAGGGGATACCGGGGAGCTGTTTTTT
TRBV28	12	-	-	TRBJ2-7	CASLGGAYEQYF	TGTGCCAGCCTTGGAGGGGCCTACGAGCAGTACTTC
TRBV25-1	15	TRBD1	-	TRBJ2-5	CASSEPTGVQETQYF	TGTGCCAGCAGTGAACCCACAGGGGTTCAAGAGACCCAGTACTTC
TRBV6-1	13	-	few	TRBJ1-1	CASSYAGNTEAFF	TGTGCCAGCAGTTATGCAGGGAACACTGAAGCTTTCTTT
TRBV7-9	15	TRBD1	few	TRBJ2-7	CASSRTTGGSNEQYF	TGTGCCAGCAGCCGGACCACAGGGGGCTCCAACGAGCAGTACTTC
TRBV29-1	13	-	few	TRBJ2-5	CSVESAGLETQYF	TGCAGCGTTGAAAGTGCGGGGTTGGAGACCCAGTACTTC
TRBV5-4	13	-	few	TRBJ1-2	CASSLSRNYGYTF	TGTGCCAGCAGCTTGAGCAGGAATTATGGCTACACCTTC
TRBV6-6	15	-	few	TRBJ2-5	CASTPRGESRETQYF	TGTGCCAGCACCCCCCGCGGGGAGTCCCGTGAGACCCAGTACTTC